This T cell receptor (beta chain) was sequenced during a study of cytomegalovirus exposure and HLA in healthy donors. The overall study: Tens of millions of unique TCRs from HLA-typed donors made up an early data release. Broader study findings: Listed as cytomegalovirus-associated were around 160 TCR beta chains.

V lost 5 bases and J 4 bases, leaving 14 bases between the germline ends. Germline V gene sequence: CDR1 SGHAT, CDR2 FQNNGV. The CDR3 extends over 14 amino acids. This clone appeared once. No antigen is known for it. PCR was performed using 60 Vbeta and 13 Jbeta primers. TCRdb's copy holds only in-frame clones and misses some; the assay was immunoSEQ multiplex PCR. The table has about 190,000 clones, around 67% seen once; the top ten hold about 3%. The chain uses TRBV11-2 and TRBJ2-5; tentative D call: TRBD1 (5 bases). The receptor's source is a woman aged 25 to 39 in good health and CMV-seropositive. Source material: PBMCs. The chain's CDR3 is CASSPGFRGETQYF. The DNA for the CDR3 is TGTGCCAGCAGCCCGGGTTTTAGGGGAGAGACCCAGTACTTC.